This T cell receptor beta chain stems from a study of neurological immune-mediated disorders. Findings of the study overall: The absence of shared CDR3 amino acid sequences among expanded clones across subjects suggests private repertoires in all groups.

The table lists this clonotype with many counts. Its antigen remains unknown. The CDR3 loop spans 13 amino acids. V lost 7 bases and J lost 0, with 9 bases in between. Via MiXCR, TCRdb re-called the 5' RACE reads, giving one row per CDR3 protein. The sample gives roughly 65,000 distinct CDR3 sequences, approximately 4.2% of which show up once; 2.6% is in the top ten. The sample taken for sequencing was PBMCs. The TCR comes from a man aged 50 to 59 with multiple sclerosis. The chain employs TRBV12-3 or TRBV12-4 and TRBJ1-1; no clear D gene. CDR3: CASKIRMNTEAFF. The CDR3, as DNA: TGTGCCAGCAAAATCCGGATGAACACTGAAGCTTTCTTT.